Listed here are 14 T cell receptor beta chains from one sample, sequenced in a study of cytomegalovirus exposure and HLA in healthy donors. With 60 Vbeta and 13 Jbeta primers, the PCR was carried out. Clones were read by immunoSEQ multiplex PCR, and TCRdb kept only the in-frame ones, dropping some. This table has over 150,000 clones, 80% to 90% appearing once. Sequencing was performed on PBMCs. Receptors were obtained from a woman aged 25 to 39 in good health and CMV-seropositive.

This rearrangement joins TRBV2 to TRBJ2-7; TRBD1 is a possible D gene (5 bases). CDR3 length: 13 amino acids. V lost 8 bases and J lost 5, with 16 bases in between. Germline values: CDR1 SNHLY, CDR2 FYNNEI. The CDR3 DNA reads as TGTGCCAGCGCGAAGAACAGGTTTCACGAGCAGTACTTC. Translating gives CASAKNRFHEQYF.

The V and J genes are TRBV28 and TRBJ1-5, with 9 bases matching TRBD1. The CDR3 runs to 14 residues. The V segment lost 3 bases and the J segment 10 bases; nucleotides outside the gene matches: 7. Per the germline V gene, CDR1 is MDHEN and CDR2 is SYDVKM. CDR3 nucleotide sequence: TGTGCCAGCAGTTTTGAGGACAGGGGAGGCCCCCAGCATTTT. It specifies CASSFEDRGGPQHF.

This chain links TRBV28 with TRBJ1-1; TRBD1 aligns across 7 bases. V trimming: 3 bases; J trimming: 0 bases; junction bases outside the gene matches: 1. Germline V CDR1 and CDR2: MDHEN, SYDVKM. The CDR3 runs 14 residues. CDR3 sequence (DNA): TGTGCCAGCAGTTTTAGGGGGCTGAACACTGAAGCTTTCTTT. Its translation: CASSFRGLNTEAFF.

The V call is TRBV18, the J call TRBJ2-7; D gene unclear. This CDR3 region has 12 residues. V gave up 0 bases and J gave up 12 bases, with 12 bases separating them. CDR1 and CDR2 (germline): KGHSH, LQKENI. Written as DNA, the CDR3 is TGTGCCAGCTCACCACCGGAGATGCATTGGTACTTC. Its protein is CASSPPEMHWYF.

The chain uses TRBV7-2 and TRBJ2-7; 7 positions agree with TRBD1. CDR1 SGHTA and CDR2 FQGNSA come from the germline V gene. J lost 2 bases, V lost 5 bases, and 9 bases had no gene match. There are 15 residues in the CDR3. CDR3 in DNA: TGTGCCAGCAGCGCATTGGGGACAGCTACCTACGAGCAGTACTTC. The encoded protein is CASSALGTATYEQYF.

The rearrangement joins TRBV5-4 to TRBJ1-1, with D perhaps matching TRBD1 (6 bases). Trimming cost V 2 bases and J 8 bases, with 10 bases left between them. CDR3 length equals 12 residues. Germline V gives CDR1 SGHNT, CDR2 YYREEE (reference sequence). The CDR3 reads CASSLRDKEAFF. In nucleotides, the CDR3 is TGTGCCAGCAGCTTAAGGGACAAGGAAGCTTTCTTT.

This clone was counted only a few times. The genes are TRBV7-8 and TRBJ1-1, with a tentative D call TRBD1 (5 bases). V lost 5 bases, J lost 1 base, and 8 bases lay in between. Germline CDR1 SGHVS, CDR2 FQNEAQ. CDR3 size: 13 residues. Here the CDR3 DNA reads TGTGCCAGCAGCCAAGACAGGAACACTGAAGCTTTCTTT. Protein sequence: CASSQDRNTEAFF. The complete variable domain, with remaining parts taken from reference TRBV7-8 and TRBJ1-1, reads GAGVSQSPRYKVAKRGQDVALRCDPISGHVSLFWYQQALGQGPEFLTYFQNEAQLDKSGLPSDRFFAERPEGSVSTLKIQRTQQEDSAVYLCASSQDRNTEAFFGQGTRLTVV.

The gene calls are TRBV4-2 and TRBJ2-5, with TRBD2 matching over 12 bases. Per germline, CDR1 LGHNA and CDR2 YNFKEQ. J gave up 2 bases and V 4 bases, and 5 bases lay outside the gene matches. The CDR3 totals 16 residues. CDR3 residues: CASSRTSGGWQETQYF. The CDR3 nucleotides read TGTGCCAGCAGCCGTACTAGCGGGGGGTGGCAAGAGACCCAGTACTTC.

Only one count was recorded for this clone. The chain is built from TRBV27 and TRBJ1-2, with no clear D. The germline V gene has CDR1 MNHEY and CDR2 SMNVEV (reference sequence). V was clipped by 3 bases and J by 3 bases, with 14 bases between them. This CDR3 has 15 amino acids. CDR3 bases: TGTGCCAGCAGTTTGATGGGTGCCGGGGACTATGGCTACACCTTC. Translating gives CASSLMGAGDYGYTF.

The chain has TRBV4-2 and TRBJ1-4; D remains unclear. This CDR3 comprises 16 residues. In germline, CDR1 is LGHNA, CDR2 YNFKEQ. Trimming removed 0 bases at V and 8 bases at J, with 16 bases between. The CDR3 DNA sequence: TGTGCCAGCAGCCAAGATGGAGGGTTGCGTGGGGAAAAACTGTTTTTT. Protein product: CASSQDGGLRGEKLFF.

The rearrangement uses TRBV5-1 and TRBJ2-5; the match to TRBD1 covers 8 bases. The junction had 8 bases not matched to a gene; V was cut back by 5 bases and J by 5 bases. Germline V gives CDR1 SGHRS, CDR2 YFSETQ. This CDR3 comprises 14 residues. The CDR3 bases are TGCGCCAGCAGTTCCTTCACAGGGGGGGAGACCCAGTACTTC. Its translation: CASSSFTGGETQYF.

The count of this clone is one. The rearrangement joins TRBV2 to TRBJ1-5; D ambiguous. CDR1 and CDR2 from the germline V gene are SNHLY and FYNNEI. The CDR3 has 13 residues. Trimming cost V 2 bases and J 7 bases, with 9 bases left between them. CDR3 in amino acids: CASSEMREQPQHF. The CDR3 coding sequence is TGTGCCAGCAGTGAAATGAGGGAACAGCCCCAGCATTTT. Together with reference TRBV2 and TRBJ1-5, the CDR3 gives the full variable domain: EPEVTQTPSHQVTQMGQEVILRCVPISNHLYFYWYRQILGQKVEFLVSFYNNEISEKSEIFDDQFSVERPDGSNFTLKIRSTKLEDSAMYFCASSEMREQPQHFGDGTRLSIL.

The chain combines TRBV10-3 with TRBJ2-1, with 10 bases identical to TRBD2. Germline CDR1 ENHRY, CDR2 SYGVKD. Trimming at V came to 7 bases and at J to 8 bases, leaving 8 bases not matched to a gene. The CDR3 spans 14 residues. The CDR3 sequence: CAIKASGGPHEQFF. The CDR3 region has the DNA TGTGCCATCAAGGCTAGCGGGGGTCCCCATGAGCAGTTCTTC.

The chain carries TRBV6-5 and TRBJ1-2; TRBD1 matches at 8 bases. V shed 2 bases and J 8 bases; nucleotides not matched to a gene: 10. This CDR3 is 15 amino acids long. CDR1 and CDR2 from the germline V gene are MNHEY and SVGAGI. CDR3 in DNA: TGTGCCAGCAGTTACCGATCTGGACAGGGCAACGGCTACACCTTC. Protein product: CASSYRSGQGNGYTF.